This T cell receptor (beta chain) originates from a study of response to subunit inactivated influenza vaccine. General study findings and limits: Authors suggested each seasonal influenza vaccination recruits few new T cells.

This clonotype was detected a few times. What it binds is not known. V lost 1 base and J lost 6; bases outside the gene matches: 3. From germline, CDR1 is SGHRS and CDR2 YFSETQ. The CDR3 consists of 14 residues. TCRdb independently ran MiXCR on the RT-PCR reads; one entry per CDR3 protein. The table has over 750,000 distinct CDR3 sequences, 21% seen once. Sequenced here: PBMCs from blood, sampled around 5 days after vaccination. The chain recombines TRBV5-1 with TRBJ2-2; 7 bases fit TRBD1. The TCR was taken from a man aged 50-59 years who received an inactivated influenza vaccine. The CDR3 DNA sequence: TGCGCCAGCAGCTTGAGACAGGGAGCCGGGGAGCTGTTTTTT. Translation: CASSLRQGAGELFF.